The clone carrying this TCR beta chain was observed many times. The sample is drawn from a study of low-dose radiotherapy and immunotherapy resistance in tumors. This sample's time point: before trial treatment. This CDR3 comprises 12 residues. Germline CDR1 reads DFQATT; CDR2 reads SNEGSKA (reference sequence). Trimming left V 0 bases short and J 3 bases short, with 6 bases between. Gene-specific TRAV and TRBV primers were used for first-strand cDNA, covering alpha and beta chains. For amplifying TCRs, the PCR ran for 15 to 20 cycles with Phusion, which was used together with a constant-region primer and the adapter on the V primers. TCRdb reanalysed the reads using MiXCR and keeps one entry per CDR3 protein. The data hold 75,000 to 95,000 distinct CDR3 sequences, with 18% observed a single time.

The chain has TRBV20-1 and TRBJ2-7, with no clear D. The origin of this receptor is a male donor with prostate cancer. The sample was PBMCs, taken before treatment. CDR3 nucleotides: TGCAGTGCTAGAGATGCCGGCTACGAGCAGTACTTC. This sequence encodes CSARDAGYEQYF.